A single sample gave rise to the 20 T cell receptor beta chains below, sequenced in a study of TIL therapy for anti-PD-1-resistant metastatic lung cancer. The libraries were made with immunoSEQ v3. The table came from immunoSEQ multiplex PCR; TCRdb's copy has only in-frame clones and leaves some out. This sample yields tens of thousands of clones, of which around 68% are seen a single time; about 6.8% belongs to the top ten. Time point in this sample: pre-treatment sample, taken before nivolumab and TIL therapy. The specimen was blood, collected at baseline. The origin of the receptors is a person between 25 and 79 years old with non-small cell lung cancer.

This clone was counted between two and nine times. The chain combines TRBV30 with TRBJ1-4; D not certain. CDR1 and CDR2 from the germline V gene are GTSNPN and SVGIG (reference sequence). The length of the CDR3 is 12 residues. The V and J ends lost 3 bases and 8 bases respectively, with 10 bases between them. The CDR3 here is CAWRMPPEKLFF. The CDR3, as DNA: TGTGCCTGGAGAATGCCTCCCGAAAAACTGTTTTTT.

This clone was seen a handful of times. V usage is TRBV6-5 and J usage is TRBJ1-1; D not certain. CDR1 and CDR2 (germline): MNHEY, SVGAGI. The V gene lost 2 bases and the J gene lost 2 bases, with 6 bases spanning the gap. CDR3 length: 13 residues. CDR3 in DNA: TGTGCCAGCAGTTACACTGAAAACACTGAAGCTTTCTTT. This gives the protein CASSYTENTEAFF.

This chain joins TRBV11-2 and TRBJ2-2; weak D call: TRBD1 (5 bases). The CDR3 contains 17 residues. Trimming removed 0 bases at V and 6 bases at J, with 17 bases between. Germline V lookup: CDR1 SGHAT, CDR2 FQNNGV. The CDR3: CASSLDLWAGRSGELFF. In nucleotides, the CDR3 is TGTGCCAGCAGCTTAGACCTTTGGGCAGGGCGGTCCGGGGAGCTGTTTTTT. The entire variable domain, with the rest obtained from reference TRBV11-2 and TRBJ2-2, is as follows: EAGVAQSPRYKIIEKRQSVAFWCNPISGHATLYWYQQILGQGPKLLIQFQNNGVVDDSQLPKDRFSAERLKGVDSTLKIQPAKLEDSAVYLCASSLDLWAGRSGELFFGEGSRLTVL.

This clone was picked up one time. This chain connects TRBV5-1 to TRBJ2-5; 9 bases map to TRBD2. CDR1 is SGHRS and CDR2 is YFSETQ in the germline V gene. The CDR3 length is 13 residues. Trimming removed 3 bases from V and 5 bases from J; junction bases left unmatched: 2. The CDR3 loop is CASSSGLAETQYF. CDR3 coding DNA: TGCGCCAGCAGCTCTGGACTAGCGGAGACCCAGTACTTC. The variable domain in full, with the rest retrieved from reference TRBV5-1 and TRBJ2-5, is KAGVTQTPRYLIKTRGQQVTLSCSPISGHRSVSWYQQTPGQGLQFLFEYFSETQRNKGNFPGRFSGRQFSNSRSEMNVSTLELGDSALYLCASSSGLAETQYFGPGTRLLVL.

The V and J genes are TRBV19 and TRBJ2-7, with 14 positions matching TRBD2. V lost 5 bases, J lost 6 bases, and 12 bases stayed unmatched. This CDR3 contains 17 residues. Germline V lookup: CDR1 LNHDA, CDR2 SQIVND (reference sequence). CDR3 loop: CASSRRTSGGITSEQYF. DNA for the CDR3: TGTGCCAGTAGTCGGAGGACTAGCGGGGGGATTACATCCGAGCAGTACTTC.

V usage is TRBV13 and J usage is TRBJ2-2; possible D gene TRBD2, 6 bases. This CDR3 is built from 15 residues. V was trimmed by 0 bases and J by 7 bases, leaving 12 bases between them. The germline gives CDR1 PRHDT, CDR2 FYEKMQ (reference sequence). The CDR3 DNA sequence: TGTGCCAGCAGCTTAGGCTTGCGGGGCGGCGGGGAGCTGTTTTTT. Translated: CASSLGLRGGGELFF.

This clone was seen a few times. The rearrangement links TRBV28 to TRBJ2-7; TRBD1 agrees at 8 bases. Germline CDR1 and CDR2: MDHEN and SYDVKM. With V trimmed by 4 bases and J by 3 bases, 14 bases remained unmatched. This CDR3 is 17 amino acids long. The CDR3 region is CASSSTILAGTGYEQYF. Here the CDR3 DNA reads TGTGCCAGCAGTTCGACAATCCTGGCCGGGACAGGCTACGAGCAGTACTTC.

V gene TRBV29-1 combines with J gene TRBJ2-1; 10 bases agree with TRBD2. Trimming took 6 bases from V and 4 from J; bases not matched to a gene: 6. CDR3 size: 14 residues. Germline V gene sequence: CDR1 SQVTM, CDR2 ANQGSEA. Here the CDR3 reads CSVAGTSDYNEQFF. The CDR3 DNA follows: TGCAGCGTGGCCGGGACTAGCGATTACAATGAGCAGTTCTTC.

The rearrangement uses TRBV10-3 and TRBJ1-2; the D gene is possibly TRBD1 (5 bases). The CDR3 spans 15 residues. The V end lost 3 bases, the J end lost 6 bases, and 17 bases lay between the germline ends. CDR1 ENHRY and CDR2 SYGVKD come from the germline V gene. This CDR3 reads CAISELEGRANGYTF. CDR3 DNA sequence: TGTGCCATCAGTGAACTCGAGGGCAGGGCGAATGGCTACACCTTC.

The rearrangement links TRBV5-6 to TRBJ2-7; a weak D match, TRBD2 (5 bases). Germline V gene sequence: CDR1 SGHDT, CDR2 YYEEEE. Trimming removed 2 bases at V and 3 bases at J, with 12 bases between. The CDR3 has 14 amino acids. The CDR3 loop is CASSLGWTYYEQYF. The CDR3 bases are TGTGCCAGCAGCTTAGGGTGGACTTACTACGAGCAGTACTTC.

The sample holds a few counts of this clone. CDR3 nucleotides: TGTGCCAGCAGCTTAGGCTTGGCAAGGGAGAACACTGAAGCTTTCTTT. Translating gives CASSLGLARENTEAFF. The J gene is TRBJ1-1, the V gene TRBV11-3, with D unclear. CDR1 and CDR2 (germline): SGHNT, YENEEA. This CDR3 comprises 16 residues. V lost 1 base and J lost 1, with 13 bases in between.

This chain links TRBV9 with TRBJ2-1; TRBD2 aligns across 11 bases. The CDR3 has 17 residues. V trimming: 0 bases; J trimming: 10 bases; junction bases outside the gene matches: 12. Germline V gene lookup returns CDR1 SGDLS and CDR2 YYNGEE. CDR3 loop: CASSVAPLAGGIGEQFF. The CDR3, as DNA: TGTGCCAGCAGCGTAGCTCCCTTAGCGGGAGGGATCGGGGAGCAGTTCTTC.

This rearrangement joins TRBV6-1 to TRBJ1-5; 8 bases line up with TRBD1. CDR1 MNHNS and CDR2 SASEGT come from the germline V gene. CDR3 length: 13 residues. The CDR3 region has the DNA TGTGCAGCGGGGCAGGGGGCCAATCAGCCCCAGCATTTT. Residues: CAAGQGANQPQHF.

The rearrangement links TRBV2 to TRBJ1-6; 7 positions agree with TRBD1. V shed 8 bases and J 8 bases; nucleotides not matched to a gene: 9. This CDR3 is built from 14 residues. CDR1 is SNHLY and CDR2 is FYNNEI in the germline V gene. The CDR3 spells CASSRRGSDSPLHF. The CDR3 DNA reads as TGTGCCAGCTCCCGCAGGGGGTCTGATTCACCCCTCCACTTT.

This chain links TRBV4-1 with TRBJ2-1; 9 bases align to TRBD2. In germline, CDR1 is MGHRA, CDR2 YSYEKL. The CDR3 is made up of 21 amino acids. J was trimmed by 0 bases and V by 0 bases; bases with no gene match: 15. CDR3 DNA: TGCGCCAGCAGCCAAGATTGGGGGATTACCGGGACTAGCTACTCCTACAATGAGCAGTTCTTC. Its protein is CASSQDWGITGTSYSYNEQFF.

This chain joins TRBV6-5 and TRBJ2-7; 10 positions match TRBD1. The CDR3 length is 15 residues. The germline gives CDR1 MNHEY, CDR2 SVGAGI. The trim removed 7 bases at V and 6 bases at J, leaving 12 bases unmatched. Here the CDR3 reads CASKGPTGGAAEQYF. As DNA, the CDR3 is TGTGCCAGCAAAGGACCGACAGGGGGCGCGGCCGAGCAGTACTTC.

V usage is TRBV5-6 and J usage is TRBJ2-7; 8 positions match TRBD1. This CDR3 contains 17 residues. Per the germline V gene, CDR1 is SGHDT and CDR2 is YYEEEE. V lost 4 bases to trimming and J lost 1 base; unmatched junction nucleotides: 13. The CDR3 loop is CASSSLTQGAGSYEQYF. CDR3 DNA: TGTGCCAGCAGCAGCCTTACCCAGGGGGCGGGATCCTACGAGCAGTACTTC.

The chain has TRBV2 and TRBJ1-2; 9 nucleotides line up with TRBD1. Germline CDR1 reads SNHLY; CDR2 reads FYNNEI. J was trimmed by 4 bases and V by 8 bases; bases with no gene match: 11. CDR3 length: 15 residues. CDR3 DNA sequence: TGTGCCAGCGTTTCAACAGGGGGCGCCGGCTATGGCTACACCTTC. It yields the protein CASVSTGGAGYGYTF.

This chain joins TRBV7-9 and TRBJ2-5; D uncertain. Germline V CDR1 and CDR2: SEHNR, FQNEAQ (reference sequence). The CDR3 runs 13 residues. V was pared by 5 bases and J by 5 bases, with 12 bases between. Here the CDR3 DNA reads TGTGCCAGCAGCGTCTCGGGTTTGGAGACCCAGTACTTC. Protein product: CASSVSGLETQYF.

This clone occurred a few times. Additional DNA sequences in this sample encode the identical CDR3. CDR3 sequence reads: CASSLRETQYF. DNA for the CDR3: TGTGCCAGCAGCTTGCGAGAGACCCAGTACTTC. J is TRBJ2-5 and V is TRBV5-6; D unclear. V gave up 1 base and J gave up 4 bases, with 2 bases separating them. CDR3 size: 11 residues. Germline V CDR1 and CDR2: SGHDT, YYEEEE.